This TCR beta chain came from a study of shared clonotypes between healthy human individuals. This CDR3 spans 13 amino acids. V was pared by 4 bases and J by 2 bases, with 11 bases between. Germline assignment: CDR1 GTSNPN and CDR2 SVGIG (reference sequence). Each sorted subset replicate got 200 ng genomic DNA, tens of thousands of genomes. Clones were sequenced by immunoSEQ multiplex PCR, and TCRdb holds only the in-frame ones, with some missing. The data contain about 2.3 million clones, roughly 93% of them singletons. With respect to this clone: The antigen remains undetermined.

Findings of the study overall: Non-shared clonotypes showed lower generation probabilities than clonotypes common to all four donors.

The material sequenced was naive CD4+ T cells from PBMCs. Subset in this sample: CD45RA+ positively selected. This TCR derives from a man younger than 35 in good health. Some clones in this sample may be carry-over from other donors' samples. V is TRBV30 and J is TRBJ1-1; TRBD1 might be the D (5 bases). The CDR3: CAWKDTTNTEAFF. The CDR3 DNA reads as TGTGCCTGGAAGGACACTACCAACACTGAAGCTTTCTTT.